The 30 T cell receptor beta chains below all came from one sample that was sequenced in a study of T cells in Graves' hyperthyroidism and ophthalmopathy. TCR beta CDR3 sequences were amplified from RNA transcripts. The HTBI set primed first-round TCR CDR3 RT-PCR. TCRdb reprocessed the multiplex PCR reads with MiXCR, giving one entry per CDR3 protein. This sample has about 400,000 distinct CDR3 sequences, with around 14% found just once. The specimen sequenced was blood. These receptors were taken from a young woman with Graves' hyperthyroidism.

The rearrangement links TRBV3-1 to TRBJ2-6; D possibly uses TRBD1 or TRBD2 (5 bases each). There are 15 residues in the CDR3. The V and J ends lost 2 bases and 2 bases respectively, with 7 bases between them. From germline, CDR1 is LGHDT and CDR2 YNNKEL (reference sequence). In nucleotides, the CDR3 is TGTGCCAGCAGCCAACAGGGAGCTGGGGCCAACGTCCTGACTTTC. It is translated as CASSQQGAGANVLTF.

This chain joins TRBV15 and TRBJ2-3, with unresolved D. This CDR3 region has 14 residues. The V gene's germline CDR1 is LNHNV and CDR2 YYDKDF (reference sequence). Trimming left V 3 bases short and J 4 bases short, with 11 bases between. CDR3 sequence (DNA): TGTGCCACCAGCAGGTGGGCAGACTCAGATACGCAGTATTTT. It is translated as CATSRWADSDTQYF. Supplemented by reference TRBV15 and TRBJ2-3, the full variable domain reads DAMVIQNPRYQVTQFGKPVTLSCSQTLNHNVMYWYQQKSSQAPKLLFHYYDKDFNNEADTPDNFQSRRPNTSFCFLDIRSPGLGDTAMYLCATSRWADSDTQYFGPGTRLTVL.

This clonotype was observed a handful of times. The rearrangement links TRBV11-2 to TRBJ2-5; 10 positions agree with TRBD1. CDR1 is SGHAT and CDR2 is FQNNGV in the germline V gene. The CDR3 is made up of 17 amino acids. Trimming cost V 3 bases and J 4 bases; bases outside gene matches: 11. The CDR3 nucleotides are TGTGCCAGCAGCTTCCTGACAGGGGGCGGAGTAGGAGAGACCCAGTACTTC. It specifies CASSFLTGGGVGETQYF.

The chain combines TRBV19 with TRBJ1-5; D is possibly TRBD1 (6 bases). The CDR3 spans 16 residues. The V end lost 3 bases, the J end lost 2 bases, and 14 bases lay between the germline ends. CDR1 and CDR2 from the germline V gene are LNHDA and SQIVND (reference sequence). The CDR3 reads CASSIAPGAGNQPQHF. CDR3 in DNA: TGTGCCAGTAGTATTGCCCCGGGGGCAGGCAATCAGCCCCAGCATTTT.

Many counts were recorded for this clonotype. The CDR3 sequence: CATTNPGTQSYEQYF. Written as DNA, the CDR3 is TGTGCCACCACAAACCCCGGGACTCAATCCTACGAGCAGTACTTC. V gene TRBV19 combines with J gene TRBJ2-7, with D perhaps matching TRBD2 (6 bases). V lost 10 bases and J lost 1, with 20 bases in between. Germline assignment: CDR1 LNHDA and CDR2 SQIVND (reference sequence). The CDR3 length is 15 residues. Full variable domain (rest looked up from reference TRBV19 and TRBJ2-7): DGGITQSPKYLFRKEGQNVTLSCEQNLNHDAMYWYRQDPGQGLRLIYYSQIVNDFQKGDIAEGYSVSREKKESFPLTVTSAQKNPTAFYLCATTNPGTQSYEQYFGPGTRLTVT.

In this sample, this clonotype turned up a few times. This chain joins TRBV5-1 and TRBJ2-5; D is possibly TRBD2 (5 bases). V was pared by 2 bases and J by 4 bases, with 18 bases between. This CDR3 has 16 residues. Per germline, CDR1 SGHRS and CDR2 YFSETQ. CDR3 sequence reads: CASSLRAVGSRETQYF. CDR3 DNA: TGCGCCAGCAGCTTAAGAGCGGTCGGGTCGCGAGAGACCCAGTACTTC.

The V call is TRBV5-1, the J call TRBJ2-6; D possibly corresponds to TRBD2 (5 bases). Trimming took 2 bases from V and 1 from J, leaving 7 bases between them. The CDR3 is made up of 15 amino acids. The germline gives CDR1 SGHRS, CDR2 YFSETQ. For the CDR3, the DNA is TGCGCCAGCAGCTTACTAGAATCTGGGGCCAACGTCCTGACTTTC. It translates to CASSLLESGANVLTF.

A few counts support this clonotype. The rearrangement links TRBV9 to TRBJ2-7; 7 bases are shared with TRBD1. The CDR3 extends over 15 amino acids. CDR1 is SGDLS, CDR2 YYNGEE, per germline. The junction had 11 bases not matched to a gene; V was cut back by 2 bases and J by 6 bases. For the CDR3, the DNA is TGTGCCAGCAGCGTGGGAATGACAGGGTGGGCCGAGCAGTACTTC. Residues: CASSVGMTGWAEQYF.

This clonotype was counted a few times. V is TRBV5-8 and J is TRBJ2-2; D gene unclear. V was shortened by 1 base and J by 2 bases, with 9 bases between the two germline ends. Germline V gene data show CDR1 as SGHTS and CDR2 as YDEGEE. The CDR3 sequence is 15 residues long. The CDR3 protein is CASSLNSPNTGELFF. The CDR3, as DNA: TGTGCCAGCAGCTTGAACAGCCCAAACACCGGGGAGCTGTTTTTT.

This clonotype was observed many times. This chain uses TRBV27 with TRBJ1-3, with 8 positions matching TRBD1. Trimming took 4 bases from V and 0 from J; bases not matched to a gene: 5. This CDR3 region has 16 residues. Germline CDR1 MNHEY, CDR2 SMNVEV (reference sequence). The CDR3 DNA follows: TGTGCCAGCAGTTCCGGGACAGGAGGCTCTGGAAACACCATATATTTT. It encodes CASSSGTGGSGNTIYF.

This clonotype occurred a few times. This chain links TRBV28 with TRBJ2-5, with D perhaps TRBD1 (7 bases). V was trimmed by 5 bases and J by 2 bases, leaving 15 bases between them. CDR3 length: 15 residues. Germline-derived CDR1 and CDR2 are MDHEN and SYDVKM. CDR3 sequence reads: CASSEEGAFQETQYF. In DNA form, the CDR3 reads TGTGCCAGCAGTGAGGAGGGGGCTTTTCAAGAGACCCAGTACTTC.

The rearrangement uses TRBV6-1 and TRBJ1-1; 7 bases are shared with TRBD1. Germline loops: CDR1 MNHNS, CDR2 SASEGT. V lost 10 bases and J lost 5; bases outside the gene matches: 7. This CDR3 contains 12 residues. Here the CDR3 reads CATNRGLTEAFF. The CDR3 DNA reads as TGTGCCACCAACAGGGGTTTAACTGAAGCTTTCTTT.

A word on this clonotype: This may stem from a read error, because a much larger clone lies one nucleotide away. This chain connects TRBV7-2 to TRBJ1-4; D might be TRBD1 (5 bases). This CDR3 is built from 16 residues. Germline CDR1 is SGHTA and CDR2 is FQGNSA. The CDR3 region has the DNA TGTGCCAGCGGCTTTTCGAAGGGGTGGACTAATGAAAAACTGTTTTTT. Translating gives CASGFSKGWTNEKLFF. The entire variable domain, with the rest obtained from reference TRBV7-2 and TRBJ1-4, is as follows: GAGVSQSPSNKVTEKGKDVELRCDPISGHTALYWYRQSLGQGLEFLIYFQGNSAPDKSGLPSDRFSAERTGGSVSTLTIQRTQQEDSAVYLCASGFSKGWTNEKLFFGSGTQLSVL.

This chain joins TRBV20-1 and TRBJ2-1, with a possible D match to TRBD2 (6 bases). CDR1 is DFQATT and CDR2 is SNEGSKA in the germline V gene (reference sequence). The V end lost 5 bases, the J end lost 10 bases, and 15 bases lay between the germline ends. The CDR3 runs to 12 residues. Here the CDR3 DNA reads TGCAGTGCTGGGGAAGGGGCGGGGGAGCAGTTCTTC. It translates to CSAGEGAGEQFF.

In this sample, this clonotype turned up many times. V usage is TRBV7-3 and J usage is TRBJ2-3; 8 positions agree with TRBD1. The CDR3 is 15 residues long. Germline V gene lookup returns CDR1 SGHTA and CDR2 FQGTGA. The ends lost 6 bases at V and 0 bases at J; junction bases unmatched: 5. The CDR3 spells CASSSTGDSTDTQYF. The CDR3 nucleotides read TGTGCCAGCAGTTCGACAGGGGATAGCACAGATACGCAGTATTTT. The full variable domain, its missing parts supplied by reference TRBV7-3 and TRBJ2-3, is GAGVSQTPSNKVTEKGKYVELRCDPISGHTALYWYRQSLGQGPEFLIYFQGTGAADDSGLPNDRFFAVRPEGSVSTLKIQRTERGDSAVYLCASSSTGDSTDTQYFGPGTRLTVL.

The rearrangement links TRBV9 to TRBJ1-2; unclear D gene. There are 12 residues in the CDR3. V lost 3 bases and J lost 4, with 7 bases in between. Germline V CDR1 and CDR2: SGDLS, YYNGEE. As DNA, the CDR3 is TGTGCCAGCAGCGCGGAGGGCTATGGCTACACCTTC. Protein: CASSAEGYGYTF.

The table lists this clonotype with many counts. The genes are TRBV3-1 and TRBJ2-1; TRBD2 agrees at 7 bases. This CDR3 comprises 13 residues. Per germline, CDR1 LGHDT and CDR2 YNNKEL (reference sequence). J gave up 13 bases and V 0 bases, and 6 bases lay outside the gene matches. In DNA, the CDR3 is TGTGCCAGCAGCCAAGATTCGGGGGGTCCCCAGTTCTTC. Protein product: CASSQDSGGPQFF.

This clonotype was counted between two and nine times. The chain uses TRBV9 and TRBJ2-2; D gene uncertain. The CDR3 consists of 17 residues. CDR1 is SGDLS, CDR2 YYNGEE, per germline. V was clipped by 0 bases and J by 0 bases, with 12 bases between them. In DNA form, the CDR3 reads TGTGCCAGCAGCGTAGGCCTCGGAAGCCCGAACACCGGGGAGCTGTTTTTT. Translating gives CASSVGLGSPNTGELFF.

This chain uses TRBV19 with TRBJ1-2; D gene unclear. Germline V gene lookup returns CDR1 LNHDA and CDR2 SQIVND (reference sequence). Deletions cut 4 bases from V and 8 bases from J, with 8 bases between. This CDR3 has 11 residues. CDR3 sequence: CASSKRRGYTF. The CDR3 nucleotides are TGTGCCAGTAGTAAAAGGCGCGGCTACACCTTC.

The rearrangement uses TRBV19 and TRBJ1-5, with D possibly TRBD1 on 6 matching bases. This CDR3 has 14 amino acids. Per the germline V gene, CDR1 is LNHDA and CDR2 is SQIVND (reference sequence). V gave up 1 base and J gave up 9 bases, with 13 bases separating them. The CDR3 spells CASSIGQARAPQHF. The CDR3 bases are TGTGCCAGTAGTATAGGACAGGCCCGTGCGCCCCAGCATTTT.

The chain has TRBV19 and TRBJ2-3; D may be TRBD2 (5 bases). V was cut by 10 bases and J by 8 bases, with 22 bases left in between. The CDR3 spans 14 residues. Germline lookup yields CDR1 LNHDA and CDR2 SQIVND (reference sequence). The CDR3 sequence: CATQHGAVGSTQYF. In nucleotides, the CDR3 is TGTGCCACTCAACACGGAGCGGTAGGATCTACGCAGTATTTT.

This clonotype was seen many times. In nucleotides, the CDR3 is TGCGCCAGCAGCTTGATGGGGGTAGGGGATCAGCCCCAGCATTTT. Protein product: CASSLMGVGDQPQHF. This sequence joins TRBV5-1 and TRBJ1-5; weak D call: TRBD1 (5 bases). There are 15 residues in the CDR3. The ends were cut back, 1 base at V and 5 bases at J, with 13 bases in the middle. Looked up from germline, CDR1 is SGHRS and CDR2 is YFSETQ.

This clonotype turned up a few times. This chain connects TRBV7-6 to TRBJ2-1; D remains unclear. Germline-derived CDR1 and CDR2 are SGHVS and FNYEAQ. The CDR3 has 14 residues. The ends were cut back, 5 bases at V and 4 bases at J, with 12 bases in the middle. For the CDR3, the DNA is TGTGCCAGCAGCCCCAAAGCCCTTTACAATGAGCAGTTCTTC. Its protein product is CASSPKALYNEQFF.

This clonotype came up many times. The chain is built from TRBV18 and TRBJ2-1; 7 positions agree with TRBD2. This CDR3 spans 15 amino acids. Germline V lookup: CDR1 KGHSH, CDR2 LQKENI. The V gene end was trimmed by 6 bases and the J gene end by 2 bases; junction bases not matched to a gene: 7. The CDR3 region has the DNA TGTGCCAGCTCCACTCGCGGGAGTGCCTACAATGAGCAGTTCTTC. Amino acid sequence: CASSTRGSAYNEQFF.

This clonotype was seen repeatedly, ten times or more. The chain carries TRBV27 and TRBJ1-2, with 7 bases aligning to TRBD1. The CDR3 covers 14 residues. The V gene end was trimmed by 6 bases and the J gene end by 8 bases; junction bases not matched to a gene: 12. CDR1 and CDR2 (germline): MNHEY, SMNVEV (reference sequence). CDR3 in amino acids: CASRQTGIMRGYTF. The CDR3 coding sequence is TGTGCCAGCAGACAGACAGGGATCATGAGAGGCTACACCTTC.

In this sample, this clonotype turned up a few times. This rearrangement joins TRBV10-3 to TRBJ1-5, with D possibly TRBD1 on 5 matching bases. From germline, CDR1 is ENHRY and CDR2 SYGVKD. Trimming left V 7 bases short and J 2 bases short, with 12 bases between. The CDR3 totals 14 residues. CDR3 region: CAIKGSSGNQPQHF. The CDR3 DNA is TGTGCCATCAAGGGGTCCTCGGGCAATCAGCCCCAGCATTTT.

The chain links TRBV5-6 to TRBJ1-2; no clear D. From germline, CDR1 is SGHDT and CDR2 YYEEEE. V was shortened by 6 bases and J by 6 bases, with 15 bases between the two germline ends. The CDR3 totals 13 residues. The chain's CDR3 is CASTYGGTNGYTF. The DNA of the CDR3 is TGTGCCAGCACCTACGGTGGAACTAATGGCTACACCTTC. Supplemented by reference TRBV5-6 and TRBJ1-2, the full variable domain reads DAGVTQSPTHLIKTRGQQVTLRCSPKSGHDTVSWYQQALGQGPQFIFQYYEEEERQRGNFPDRFSGHQFPNYSSELNVNALLLGDSALYLCASTYGGTNGYTFGSGTRLTVV.

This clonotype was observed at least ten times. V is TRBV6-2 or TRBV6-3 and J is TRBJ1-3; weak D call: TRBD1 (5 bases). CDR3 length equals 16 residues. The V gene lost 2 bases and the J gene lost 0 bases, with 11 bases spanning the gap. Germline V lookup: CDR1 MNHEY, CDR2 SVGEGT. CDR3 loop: CASSYPRQSSGNTIYF. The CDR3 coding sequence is TGTGCCAGCAGTTACCCCAGACAGTCCTCTGGAAACACCATATATTTT.

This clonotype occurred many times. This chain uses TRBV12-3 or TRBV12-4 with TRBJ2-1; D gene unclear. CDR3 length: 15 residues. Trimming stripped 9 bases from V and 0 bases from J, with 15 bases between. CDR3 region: CASSRMASSYNEQFF. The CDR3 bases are TGTGCCAGTTCCCGCATGGCTAGCTCCTACAATGAGCAGTTCTTC.

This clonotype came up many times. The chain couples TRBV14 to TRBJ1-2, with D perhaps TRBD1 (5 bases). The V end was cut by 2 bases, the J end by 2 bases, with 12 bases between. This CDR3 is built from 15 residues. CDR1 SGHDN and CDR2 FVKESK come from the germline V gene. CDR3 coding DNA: TGTGCCAGCAGCCAACCCGAGGGACTCAACTATGGCTACACCTTC. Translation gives CASSQPEGLNYGYTF.